Reported below is one T cell receptor beta chain. Its antigen is as yet unknown. The record originates from a study of Ad26.COV2.S vaccination and SARS-CoV-2 variants. Regarding treatment: some 19 received Ad26.COV2.S at low or high dose, single or two shots; 5 received placebo; per-sample allocation not given. Each sample was drawn 63 days after the first injection (of vaccine or placebo). It was an adult aged 18-55 years in Boston who was the donor. The study's findings and limits: Breadth measured for non-spike TCRs was similar across vaccine and placebo recipients.

Method: immunoSEQ multiplex PCR; TCRdb's copy keeps in-frame clones and lacks some. The sample comprises 320,000 or so clones, almost 90% of which are singletons, and about 5% rests with the top ten. The CDR3 runs 15 residues. V lost 5 bases to trimming and J lost 5 bases, with 17 bases between them. The germline V gene has CDR1 KGHDR and CDR2 SFDVKD. This chain joins TRBV24-1 and TRBJ1-2; TRBD1 is a possible D gene (5 bases). The source material was peripheral blood, sampled in a trial of Ad26.COV2.S vaccine versus placebo. This clonotype was obtained from a person between 18 and 65 years old who received the Ad26.COV2.S COVID-19 vaccine or a placebo. The CDR3 nucleotides read TGTGCCACCAGTGCAAGGGGACCGGAGTGTTATGGCTACACCTTC. Translating gives CATSARGPECYGYTF.